The rows below give T cell receptor beta chains drawn from one sample of a study of cytomegalovirus exposure and HLA in healthy donors. Some clones are missing from TCRdb's copy, which holds only in-frame ones; the method was immunoSEQ multiplex PCR. The sample comprises roughly 200,000 clones, approximately 80% of which are singletons, and 2% to 2.5% rests with the top ten. Sequenced input: PBMCs. These receptors were collected from a man between 60 and 70 years old in good health and CMV-seronegative. The CDR3 runs from the conserved cysteine through the conserved F or W. The D gene is left open where the match is weak. The listing skips clone size in some rows; elsewhere it reads once, few, many or a size class.

cdr3_length	v_call	clone_size	j_call	d_call	cdr3_aa	cdr3_nt
12	TRBV10-2	.	TRBJ1-6	.	CASTGQNSPLHF	TGCGCCAGCACCGGTCAAAATTCACCCCTCCACTTT
14	TRBV5-4	.	TRBJ2-7	.	CASGTAGGAYEQYF	TGTGCCAGCGGAACGGCAGGCGGGGCCTACGAGCAGTACTTC
14	TRBV11-2	.	TRBJ2-5	.	CASSYLGYQETQYF	TGTGCCAGCAGCTACCTGGGCTACCAAGAGACCCAGTACTTC
15	TRBV7-6	once	TRBJ2-3	.	CASSLTTIRTDTQYF	TGTGCCAGCAGCTTAACGACTATCAGAACAGATACGCAGTATTTT
14	TRBV28	.	TRBJ1-5	.	CASSSWTESMSQHF	TGTGCCAGCAGTTCTTGGACAGAATCAATGTCCCAGCATTTT
18	TRBV18	.	TRBJ2-3	.	CASSPMGSRETYTDTQYF	TGTGCCAGCTCACCAATGGGTAGCCGGGAGACCTACACAGATACGCAGTATTTT
14	TRBV6-1	.	TRBJ1-5	.	CASTRTAVGQPQNF	TGTGCCAGCACGAGGACAGCCGTCGGCCAGCCCCAGAATTTT
14	TRBV13	.	TRBJ2-5	TRBD1	CASSPQGAAAAQYF	TGTGCCAGCAGCCCACAGGGGGCGGCGGCGGCCCAGTACTTC
16	TRBV7-2	.	TRBJ1-1	.	CASSLGSSQVNTEAFF	TGTGCCAGCAGCTTAGGATCATCCCAGGTGAACACTGAAGCTTTCTTT
18	TRBV5-5	.	TRBJ2-3	.	CASNYNPWGVPSTDTQYF	TGTGCCAGCAACTACAATCCGTGGGGGGTACCTAGCACAGATACGCAGTATTTT
16	TRBV27	once	TRBJ2-7	TRBD2	CASRAQAGVIPYEQYF	TGTGCCAGCAGGGCCCAAGCGGGAGTAATACCCTACGAGCAGTACTTC
16	TRBV2	.	TRBJ1-1	.	CASSKDLVGENTEAFF	TGTGCCAGCAGCAAGGACCTCGTAGGGGAGAACACTGAAGCTTTCTTT
19	TRBV19	.	TRBJ1-6	.	CASSRQLGQGRWGNSPLHF	TGTGCCAGTAGTAGGCAACTGGGACAAGGGCGGTGGGGAAATTCACCCCTCCACTTT
14	TRBV29-1	few	TRBJ2-1	.	CSVSGGSTYNEQFF	TGCAGCGTTAGCGGCGGGTCGACCTACAATGAGCAGTTCTTC
16	TRBV5-1	.	TRBJ2-7	TRBD1	CASSFSGTGSSYEQYF	TGCGCCAGCAGCTTCTCCGGGACAGGGAGCTCCTACGAGCAGTACTTC
15	TRBV6-1	.	TRBJ1-5	.	CASSEGRVANQPQHF	TGTGCCAGCAGTGAGGGCAGGGTTGCCAATCAGCCCCAGCATTTT
14	TRBV10-3	.	TRBJ2-1	TRBD1	CAISESTGPNEQFF	TGTGCCATCAGTGAGTCGACAGGGCCCAATGAGCAGTTCTTC
15	TRBV5-1	.	TRBJ2-2	TRBD2	CASSREGEVTGELFF	TGCGCCAGCAGCAGGGAGGGAGAGGTAACCGGGGAGCTGTTTTTT
13	TRBV9	once	TRBJ2-5	TRBD1	CASSGGGQGTQYF	TGTGCCAGCAGCGGGGGGGGACAGGGGACCCAGTACTTC
14	TRBV7-9	.	TRBJ1-5	.	CASSSAGNNQPQHF	TGTGCCAGCAGCTCTGCAGGGAACAATCAGCCCCAGCATTTT
14	TRBV6-1	.	TRBJ2-1	TRBD2	CASSESGGRHEQFF	TGTGCCAGCAGTGAAAGCGGGGGGCGGCATGAGCAGTTCTTC
13	TRBV11-2	.	TRBJ1-5	.	CASSFREDQPQHF	TGTGCCAGCAGCTTCAGGGAGGATCAGCCCCAGCATTTT
18	TRBV9	.	TRBJ2-1	TRBD2	CASSVAGTSGSTHNEQFF	TGTGCCAGCAGCGTAGCGGGGACTAGCGGGAGTACTCACAATGAGCAGTTCTTC
14	TRBV5-1	.	TRBJ1-1	.	CASSLEAGDTEAFF	TGCGCCAGCAGCTTGGAAGCAGGGGACACTGAAGCTTTCTTT
13	TRBV13	.	TRBJ2-3	.	CASSPPTADTQYF	TGTGCCAGCAGCCCGCCCACGGCAGATACGCAGTATTTT
15	TRBV6-4	.	TRBJ2-5	TRBD2	CASIIQTSGKETQYF	TGTGCCAGCATTATACAGACTAGCGGGAAAGAGACCCAGTACTTC
15	TRBV5-1	.	TRBJ2-5	TRBD1	CASSLGGQAQETQYF	TGCGCCAGCAGCTTGGGGGGACAGGCCCAAGAGACCCAGTACTTC
15	TRBV28	.	TRBJ2-7	.	CASTPWGGTFREQYF	TGTGCCAGCACCCCTTGGGGAGGTACCTTTAGGGAGCAGTACTTC
13	TRBV5-1	.	TRBJ1-4	.	CASSSDSNEKLFF	TGCGCCAGCAGCTCCGACAGTAATGAAAAACTGTTTTTT
15	TRBV4-1	.	TRBJ2-7	TRBD1	CASSQLDRGGGEQYF	TGCGCCAGCAGCCAATTGGACAGGGGAGGGGGCGAGCAGTACTTC
15	TRBV14	.	TRBJ2-7	TRBD1	CASSQRTGIAHEQYF	TGTGCCAGCAGCCAACGGACAGGGATAGCCCACGAGCAGTACTTC
12	TRBV6-5	few	TRBJ2-1	.	CASSYSGGEQFF	TGTGCCAGCAGTTACTCAGGGGGTGAGCAGTTCTTC
14	TRBV7-6	.	TRBJ1-1	TRBD1	CASSTGQVSTEAFF	TGTGCCAGCAGCACGGGACAGGTGAGCACTGAAGCTTTCTTT
15	TRBV2	once	TRBJ2-7	.	CASSDPGSAGYEQYF	TGTGCCAGCAGTGATCCGGGCAGCGCGGGCTACGAGCAGTACTTC
13	TRBV2	.	TRBJ1-2	.	CASSAGSEQGYTF	TGTGCCAGCAGTGCGGGATCGGAGCAAGGCTACACCTTC
16	TRBV5-1	.	TRBJ2-3	.	CASSLGPGTQSDTQYF	TGCGCCAGCAGCTTGGGCCCAGGCACCCAGTCTGATACGCAGTATTTT
15	TRBV2	.	TRBJ2-5	TRBD2	CASTTRAGVQETQYF	TGTGCCAGCACCACGAGGGCGGGAGTACAAGAGACCCAGTACTTC
17	TRBV7-9	.	TRBJ2-7	TRBD1	CASSWRARDREYAEQYF	TGTGCCAGCAGCTGGAGGGCAAGGGACAGGGAATATGCCGAGCAGTACTTC
16	TRBV19	few	TRBJ2-2	.	CASSTPQGGGPGELFF	TGTGCCAGTAGTACGCCCCAGGGGGGAGGCCCCGGGGAGCTGTTTTTT
16	TRBV5-1	.	TRBJ2-7	TRBD1	CASSLGPGQADYEQYF	TGCGCCAGCAGCCTGGGACCGGGACAGGCGGACTACGAGCAGTACTTC
14	TRBV4-1	.	TRBJ2-3	.	CASSQATSTDTQYF	TGCGCCAGCAGCCAAGCTACTAGCACAGATACGCAGTATTTT
12	TRBV11-2	.	TRBJ2-1	.	CASSLGPNEQFF	TGTGCCAGCAGCTTAGGGCCAAATGAGCAGTTCTTC
13	TRBV6-5	.	TRBJ2-2	.	CASSSPGTGELFF	TGTGCCAGCAGTTCTCCAGGGACCGGGGAGCTGTTTTTT
14	TRBV7-9	.	TRBJ1-1	.	CASSLAREVAEAFF	TGTGCCAGCAGCTTAGCGCGAGAAGTAGCTGAAGCTTTCTTT
17	TRBV18	.	TRBJ2-6	.	CASSLSDRFGGANVLTF	TGTGCCAGCTCACTTTCCGACAGGTTTGGGGGGGCCAACGTCCTGACTTTC
14	TRBV5-1	.	TRBJ2-7	.	CASSLGQITYEQYF	TGCGCCAGCAGCTTGGGACAGATCACCTACGAGCAGTACTTC
10	TRBV20-1	.	TRBJ2-1	.	CSAPSYEQFF	TGCAGTGCTCCTAGTTATGAGCAGTTCTTC
19	TRBV30	.	TRBJ2-6	TRBD1	CAWTKIQGLSSSGANVLTF	TGTGCCTGGACCAAAATACAGGGGCTCTCTTCCTCTGGGGCCAACGTCCTGACTTTC
16	TRBV5-6	.	TRBJ2-7	.	CASSLEYDRSAYEQYF	TGTGCCAGCAGCTTAGAATACGATCGATCGGCCTACGAGCAGTACTTC
15	TRBV5-4	.	TRBJ2-1	TRBD2	CASSLGGGGRDEQFF	TGTGCCAGCAGCTTGGGTGGCGGGGGTCGGGATGAGCAGTTCTTC
16	TRBV4-2	.	TRBJ1-3	.	CASSQELGRAGNTIYF	TGTGCCAGCAGCCAAGAGCTGGGCAGGGCTGGAAACACCATATATTTT
11	TRBV25-1	once	TRBJ2-3	.	CASSVLRAQYF	TGTGCCAGCAGTGTACTCAGGGCGCAGTATTTT
16	TRBV27	.	TRBJ2-5	TRBD2	CASSRWTSGSQETQYF	TGTGCCAGCAGTAGGTGGACTAGCGGGAGTCAAGAGACCCAGTACTTC
16	TRBV5-1	.	TRBJ2-3	TRBD2	CASSFTSGSGTDTQYF	TGCGCCAGCAGCTTCACTAGCGGGAGCGGGACAGATACGCAGTATTTT
15	TRBV6-5	.	TRBJ1-5	TRBD1	CASSRQGHSNQPQHF	TGTGCCAGCAGCCGACAGGGACATAGCAATCAGCCCCAGCATTTT
15	TRBV7-6	.	TRBJ1-1	.	CASSLQQGVSTEAFF	TGTGCCAGCAGCTTGCAACAGGGTGTATCCACTGAAGCTTTCTTT
15	TRBV7-9	.	TRBJ2-1	TRBD2	CASSLSGGRSDEQFF	TGTGCCAGCAGCTTGAGCGGGGGAAGGTCAGATGAGCAGTTCTTC